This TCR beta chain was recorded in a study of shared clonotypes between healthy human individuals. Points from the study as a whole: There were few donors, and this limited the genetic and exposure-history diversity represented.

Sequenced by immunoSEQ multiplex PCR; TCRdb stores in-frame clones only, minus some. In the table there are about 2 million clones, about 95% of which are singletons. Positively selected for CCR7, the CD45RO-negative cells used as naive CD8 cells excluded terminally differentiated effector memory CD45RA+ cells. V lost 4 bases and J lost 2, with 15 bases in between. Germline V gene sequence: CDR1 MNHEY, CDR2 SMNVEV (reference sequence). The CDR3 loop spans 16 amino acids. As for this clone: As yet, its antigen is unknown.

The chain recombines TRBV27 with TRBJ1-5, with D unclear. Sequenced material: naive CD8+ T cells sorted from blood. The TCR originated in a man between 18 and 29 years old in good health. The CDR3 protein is CASSSRESNGNQPQHF. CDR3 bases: TGTGCCAGCAGTTCGAGGGAGTCCAACGGCAATCAGCCCCAGCATTTT.